This T cell receptor (beta chain) stems from a study of identical twins. This clonotype was seen a few times. TCRdb fed the 5' RACE reads into MiXCR, producing one record per CDR3 protein. The sample shows about 260,000 distinct CDR3 sequences, approximately 7% of them seen only once. CDR3 length equals 16 residues. The germline gives CDR1 SGHVS, CDR2 FQNEAQ. V gave up 5 bases and J gave up 2 bases; unmatched junction bases: 8. These data are also associated with another study on yellow fever vaccine responses in identical twins.

Source material: memory (CD45RO+) T cells sorted from blood. V gene TRBV7-8 combines with J gene TRBJ2-2; 7 bases map to TRBD2. This TCR came from a woman aged 18-35 years in good health. For the CDR3, the DNA is TGTGCCAGCAGCGGGGGGGGACTCCTAAACACCGGGGAGCTGTTTTTT. Translated: CASSGGGLLNTGELFF.